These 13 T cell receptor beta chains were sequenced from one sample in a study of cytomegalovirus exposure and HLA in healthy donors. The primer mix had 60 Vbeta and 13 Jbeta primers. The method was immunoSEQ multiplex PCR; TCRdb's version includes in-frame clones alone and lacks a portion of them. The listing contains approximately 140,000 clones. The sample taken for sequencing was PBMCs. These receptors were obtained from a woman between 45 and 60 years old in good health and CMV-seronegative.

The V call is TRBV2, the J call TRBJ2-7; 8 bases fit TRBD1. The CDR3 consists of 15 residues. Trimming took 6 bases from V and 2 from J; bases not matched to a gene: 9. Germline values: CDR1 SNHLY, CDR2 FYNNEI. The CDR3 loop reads CASSPDRESAYEQYF. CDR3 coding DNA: TGTGCCAGCAGCCCGGACAGGGAAAGCGCCTACGAGCAGTACTTC.

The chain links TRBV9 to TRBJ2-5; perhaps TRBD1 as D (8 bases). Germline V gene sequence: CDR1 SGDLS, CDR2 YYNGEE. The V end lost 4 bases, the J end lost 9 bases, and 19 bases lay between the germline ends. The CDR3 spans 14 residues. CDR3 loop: CASSFQDREGAQYF. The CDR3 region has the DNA TGTGCCAGCAGCTTCCAGGACAGGGAGGGGGCCCAGTACTTC.

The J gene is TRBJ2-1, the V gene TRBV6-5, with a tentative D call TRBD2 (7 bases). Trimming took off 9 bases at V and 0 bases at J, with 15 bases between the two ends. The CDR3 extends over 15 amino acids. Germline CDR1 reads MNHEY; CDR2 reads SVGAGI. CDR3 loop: CARGKGGPSYNEQFF. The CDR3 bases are TGTGCCAGGGGGAAGGGGGGGCCCTCCTACAATGAGCAGTTCTTC.

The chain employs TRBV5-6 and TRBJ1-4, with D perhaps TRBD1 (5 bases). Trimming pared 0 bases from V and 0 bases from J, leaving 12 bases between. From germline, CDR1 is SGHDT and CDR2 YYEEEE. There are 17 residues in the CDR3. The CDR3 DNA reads TGTGCCAGCAGCTTGGTGCCTCAACAGGCAACTAATGAAAAACTGTTTTTT. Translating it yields CASSLVPQQATNEKLFF.

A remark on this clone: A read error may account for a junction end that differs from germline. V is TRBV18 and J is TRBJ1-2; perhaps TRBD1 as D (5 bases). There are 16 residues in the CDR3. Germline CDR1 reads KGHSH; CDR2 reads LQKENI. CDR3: CASSPRLEGAHYGYSF. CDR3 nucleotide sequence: TGTGCCAGCTCACCGCGTCTTGAAGGGGCCCACTATGGCTACTCCTTC. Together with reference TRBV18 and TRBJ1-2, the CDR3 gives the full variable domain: NAGVMQNPRHLVRRRGQEARLRCSPMKGHSHVYWYRQLPEEGLKFMVYLQKENIIDESGMPKERFSAEFPKEGPSILRIQQVVRGDSAAYFCASSPRLEGAHYGYSFGSGTRLTVV.

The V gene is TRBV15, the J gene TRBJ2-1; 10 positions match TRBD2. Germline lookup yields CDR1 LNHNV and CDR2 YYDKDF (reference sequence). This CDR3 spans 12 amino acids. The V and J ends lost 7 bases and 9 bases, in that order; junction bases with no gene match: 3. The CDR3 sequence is CATTSGGTEQFF. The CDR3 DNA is TGTGCCACCACTAGCGGGGGTACTGAGCAGTTCTTC. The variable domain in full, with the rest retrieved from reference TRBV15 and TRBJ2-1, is DAMVIQNPRYQVTQFGKPVTLSCSQTLNHNVMYWYQQKSSQAPKLLFHYYDKDFNNEADTPDNFQSRRPNTSFCFLDIRSPGLGDTAMYLCATTSGGTEQFFGPGTRLTVL.

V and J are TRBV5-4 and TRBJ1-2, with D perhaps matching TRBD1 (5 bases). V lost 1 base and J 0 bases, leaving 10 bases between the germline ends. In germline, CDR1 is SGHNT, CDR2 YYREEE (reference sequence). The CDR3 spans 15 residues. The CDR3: CASSLPRTTNYGYTF. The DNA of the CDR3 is TGTGCCAGCAGCTTGCCAAGGACAACTAACTATGGCTACACCTTC. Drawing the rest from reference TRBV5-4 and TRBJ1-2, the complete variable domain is ETGVTQSPTHLIKTRGQQVTLRCSSQSGHNTVSWYQQALGQGPQFIFQYYREEENGRGNFPPRFSGLQFPNYSSELNVNALELDDSALYLCASSLPRTTNYGYTFGSGTRLTVV.

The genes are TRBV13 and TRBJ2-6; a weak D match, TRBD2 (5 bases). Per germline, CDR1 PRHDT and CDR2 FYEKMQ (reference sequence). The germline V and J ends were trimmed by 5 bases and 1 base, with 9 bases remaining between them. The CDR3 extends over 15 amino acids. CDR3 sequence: CASSPGSSGANVLTF. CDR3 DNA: TGTGCCAGCAGCCCGGGGTCGTCTGGGGCCAACGTCCTGACTTTC.

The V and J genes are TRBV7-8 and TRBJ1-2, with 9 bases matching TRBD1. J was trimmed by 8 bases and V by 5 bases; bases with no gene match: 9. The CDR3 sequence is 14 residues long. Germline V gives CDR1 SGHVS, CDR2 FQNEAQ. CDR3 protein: CASSPYWTGDGYTF. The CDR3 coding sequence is TGTGCCAGCAGCCCATATTGGACAGGGGACGGCTACACCTTC.

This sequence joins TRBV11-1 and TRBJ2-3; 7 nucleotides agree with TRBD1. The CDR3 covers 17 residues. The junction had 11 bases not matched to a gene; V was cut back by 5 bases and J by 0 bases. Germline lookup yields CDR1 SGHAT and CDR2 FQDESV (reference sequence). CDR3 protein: CASSHGQVIPSTDTQYF. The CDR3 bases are TGTGCCAGCAGCCATGGACAGGTCATTCCTAGCACAGATACGCAGTATTTT.

The CDR3 DNA reads as TGTGCCAGCAGCTTAGTAGAAAACTACGAGCAGTACTTC. This encodes CASSLVENYEQYF. The rearrangement uses TRBV11-1 and TRBJ2-7; no firm D call. In germline, CDR1 is SGHAT, CDR2 FQDESV (reference sequence). The CDR3 has 13 residues. Trimming took off 1 base at V and 3 bases at J, with 7 bases between the two ends.

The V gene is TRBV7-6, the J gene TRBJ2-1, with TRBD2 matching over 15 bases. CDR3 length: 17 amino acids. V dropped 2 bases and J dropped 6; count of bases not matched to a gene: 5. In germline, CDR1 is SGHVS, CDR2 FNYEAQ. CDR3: CASSLWTSGRAGNEQFF. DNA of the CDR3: TGTGCCAGCAGCTTATGGACTAGCGGGAGGGCGGGCAATGAGCAGTTCTTC.

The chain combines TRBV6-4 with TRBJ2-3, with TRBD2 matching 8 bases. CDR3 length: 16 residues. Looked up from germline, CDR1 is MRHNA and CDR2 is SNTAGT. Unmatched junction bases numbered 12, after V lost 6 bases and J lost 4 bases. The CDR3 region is CASSLNGGGPSDTQYF. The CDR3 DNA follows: TGTGCCAGCAGCCTCAATGGCGGGGGGCCCTCAGATACGCAGTATTTT.